A single sample is the source of the 8 T cell receptor beta chains below, sequenced in a study of cytomegalovirus exposure and HLA in healthy donors. The repertoire was sequenced with immunoSEQ multiplex PCR; TCRdb's copy has only in-frame clones and lacks some. The repertoire has about 330,000 clones, 87% of them found once; the top ten carry approximately 1%. What was sequenced was PBMCs. The receptor source for this set is a woman in her 30s in good health and CMV-seropositive.

The chain joins TRBV4-3 to TRBJ1-2; tentatively, D is TRBD1 (5 bases). Deletions cut 3 bases from V and 5 bases from J, with 22 bases between. The CDR3 loop spans 17 amino acids. The germline CDR1 and CDR2 sequences are LGHNA and YSLEER. In nucleotides, the CDR3 is TGCGCCAGCAGCCAGGCTGACAGTGTCTCGTATGGGTATGGCTACACCTTC. Residues: CASSQADSVSYGYGYTF.

J is TRBJ1-2 and V is TRBV7-9, with TRBD1 matching 7 bases. Germline V lookup: CDR1 SEHNR, CDR2 FQNEAQ (reference sequence). The ends lost 4 bases at V and 2 bases at J; junction bases unmatched: 4. The CDR3 has 14 residues. The CDR3 coding sequence is TGTGCCAGCAGCTCCGGACAGGCAAACTATGGCTACACCTTC. Residues: CASSSGQANYGYTF.

The chain links TRBV28 to TRBJ1-5, with 9 bases identical to TRBD1. Per germline, CDR1 MDHEN and CDR2 SYDVKM. The CDR3 extends over 17 amino acids. V lost 5 bases to trimming and J lost 0 bases; unmatched junction nucleotides: 8. CDR3: CASSRRTGAFSNQPQHF. Written as DNA, the CDR3 is TGTGCCAGCAGTCGTCGGACAGGGGCCTTTAGCAATCAGCCCCAGCATTTT.

The chain combines TRBV14 with TRBJ2-7; D assignment may be TRBD1 or TRBD2 (6 bases each). The CDR3 spans 14 residues. The germline V and J ends were trimmed by 5 bases and 2 bases, with 13 bases remaining between them. Germline assignment: CDR1 SGHDN and CDR2 FVKESK. This CDR3 is CASSRQRGAYEQYF. CDR3 sequence (DNA): TGTGCCAGCAGCAGGCAAAGGGGGGCCTACGAGCAGTACTTC.

This chain uses TRBV9 with TRBJ1-4; D is ambiguous. Trimming cost V 2 bases and J 0 bases, with 5 bases left between them. The CDR3 contains 14 residues. From germline, CDR1 is SGDLS and CDR2 YYNGEE. In DNA, the CDR3 is TGTGCCAGCAGCGTTGAGGCAACTAATGAAAAACTGTTTTTT. The encoded protein is CASSVEATNEKLFF.

In this sample, this clone turned up once. The gene calls are TRBV4-3 and TRBJ1-2; unclear D gene. Trimming pared 0 bases from V and 5 bases from J, leaving 13 bases between. The germline CDR1 and CDR2 sequences are LGHNA and YSLEER. This CDR3 is 15 amino acids long. The CDR3 region has the DNA TGCGCCAGCAGCCAAGAGCGGTTTGGAGGTTATGGCTACACCTTC. It translates to CASSQERFGGYGYTF.

This clone has just a few counts. V and J are TRBV30 and TRBJ1-6; 8 bases are shared with TRBD1. The CDR3 loop spans 13 amino acids. Per the germline V gene, CDR1 is GTSNPN and CDR2 is SVGIG (reference sequence). V shed 4 bases, J shed 9 bases, and the junction held 5 bases outside the gene matches. Here the CDR3 DNA reads TGTGCCTGGACAGGGGGCGTCGGTTCACCCCTCCACTTT. Translated, it gives CAWTGGVGSPLHF.

This clone was observed many times. The chain has TRBV7-7 and TRBJ2-7; TRBD1 matches 9 bases. The CDR3 has 14 residues. Losses at the gene ends were 1 base for V and 2 bases for J; bases not matched to a gene: 0. Germline loops: CDR1 SSHAT, CDR2 FNYEAQ (reference sequence). CDR3 sequence reads: CASSLGTGAYEQYF. The CDR3 DNA follows: TGTGCCAGCAGCTTAGGGACAGGGGCCTACGAGCAGTACTTC.